This T cell receptor beta chain was sequenced during a study of blood T cell repertoires in COVID-19. Study in general: Collection of acute and convalescent COVID-19 samples took place in the United States, Italy and Spain. PBMCs, B-cell-depleted T cells, or T cells provided the cDNA or gDNA that made up the material.

V was cut by 5 bases and J by 7 bases, with 11 bases left in between. This CDR3 is 12 amino acids long. The V gene's germline CDR1 is SEHNR and CDR2 FQNEAQ (reference sequence). Authors' processing steps: Amplification of reference gene primers provided the estimated nucleated cell counts. Produced via immunoSEQ multiplex PCR; TCRdb's table is partial and in-frame only. That table furnishes V, J and clone size, whereas the DNA furnished D and trimming. The table lists roughly 99,000 clones, about 80% of them singletons. The sequenced sample consisted of peripheral blood. The gene calls are TRBV7-9 and TRBJ1-1; a weak D match, TRBD1 (6 bases). The receptor was isolated from a man aged 65 to 79 with acute or convalescent COVID-19. Written as DNA, the CDR3 is TGTGCCAGCAGCCCGGCGGACAGTGAAGCTTTCTTT. Translation: CASSPADSEAFF.